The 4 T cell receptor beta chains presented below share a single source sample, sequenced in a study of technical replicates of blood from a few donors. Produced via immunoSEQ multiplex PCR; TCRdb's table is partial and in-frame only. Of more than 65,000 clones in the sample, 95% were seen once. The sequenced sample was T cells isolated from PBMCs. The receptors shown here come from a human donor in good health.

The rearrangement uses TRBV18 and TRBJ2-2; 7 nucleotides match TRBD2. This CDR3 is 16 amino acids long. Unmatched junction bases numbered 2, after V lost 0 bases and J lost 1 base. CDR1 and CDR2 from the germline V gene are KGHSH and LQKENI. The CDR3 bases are TGTGCCAGCTCACCACCTTCTAGCGGGAACACCGGGGAGCTGTTTTTT. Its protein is CASSPPSSGNTGELFF.

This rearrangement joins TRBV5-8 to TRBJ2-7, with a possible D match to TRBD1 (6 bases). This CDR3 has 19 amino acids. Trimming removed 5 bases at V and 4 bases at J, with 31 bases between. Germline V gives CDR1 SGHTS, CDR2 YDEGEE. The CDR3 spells CASRWNTLDSPGGDYEQYF. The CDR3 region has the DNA TGTGCCAGCAGATGGAATACTTTGGACAGCCCAGGCGGAGATTACGAGCAGTACTTC.

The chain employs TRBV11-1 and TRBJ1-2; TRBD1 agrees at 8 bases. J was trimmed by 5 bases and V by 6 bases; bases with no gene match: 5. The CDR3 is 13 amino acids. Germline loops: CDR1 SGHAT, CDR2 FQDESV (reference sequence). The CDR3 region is CASRQTGEYGYTF. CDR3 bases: TGTGCCAGCAGGCAGACAGGGGAATATGGCTACACCTTC.

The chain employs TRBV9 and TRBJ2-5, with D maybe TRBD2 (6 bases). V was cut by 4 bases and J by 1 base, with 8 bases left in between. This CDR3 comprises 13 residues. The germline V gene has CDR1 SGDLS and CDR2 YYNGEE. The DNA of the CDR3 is TGTGCCAGCAGCAGCGGGCCCCAAGAGACCCAGTACTTC. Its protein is CASSSGPQETQYF. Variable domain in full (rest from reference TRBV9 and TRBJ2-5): DSGVTQTPKHLITATGQRVTLRCSPRSGDLSVYWYQQSLDQGLQFLIQYYNGEERAKGNILERFSAQQFPDLHSELNLSSLELGDSALYFCASSSGPQETQYFGPGTRLLVL.